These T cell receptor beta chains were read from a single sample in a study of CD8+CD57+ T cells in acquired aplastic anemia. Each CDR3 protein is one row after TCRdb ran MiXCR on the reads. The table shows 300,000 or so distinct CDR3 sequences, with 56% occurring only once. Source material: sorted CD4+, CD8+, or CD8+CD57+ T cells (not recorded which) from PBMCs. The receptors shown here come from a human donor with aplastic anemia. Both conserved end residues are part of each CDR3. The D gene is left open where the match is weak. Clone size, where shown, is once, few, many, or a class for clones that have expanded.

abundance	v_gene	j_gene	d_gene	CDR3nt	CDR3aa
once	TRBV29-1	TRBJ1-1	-	TGCAGCGTTGGTGGTTTTGAAGCTTTCTTT	CSVGGFEAFF
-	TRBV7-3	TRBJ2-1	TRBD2	TGTGCCAGCAGCTCCGGCGGGGGGGCTTCTTACAATGAGCAGTTCTTC	CASSSGGGASYNEQFF
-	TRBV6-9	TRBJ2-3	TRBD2	TGTGCCAGCAGTCAAGGACCTAGCGGGGGGGCCGGGGATACGCAGTATTTT	CASSQGPSGGAGDTQYF
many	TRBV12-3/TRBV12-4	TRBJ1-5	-	TGTGCCAGCAGTTTGGCACAGGGAAATCAGCCCCAGCATTTT	CASSLAQGNQPQHF
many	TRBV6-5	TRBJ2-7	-	TGTGCCAGCAGCCGATCTTGGACCCCACCGGGCTACGAGCAGTACTTC	CASSRSWTPPGYEQYF
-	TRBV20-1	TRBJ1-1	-	TGCAGTGCTAGAGATGGGTTCGGGGTCACTGAAGCTTTCTTT	CSARDGFGVTEAFF
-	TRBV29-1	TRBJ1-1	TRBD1	TGCAGCGTCCCGGGACAGGGGGGTGAAGCTTTCTTT	CSVPGQGGEAFF
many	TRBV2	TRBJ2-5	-	TGTGCCAGCAGTGGCCAGGGGACCTTGAAGACCCAGTACTTC	CASSGQGTLKTQYF
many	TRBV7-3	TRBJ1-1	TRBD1	TGTGCCAGCAGCTACGGACAGGGTGACACTGAAGCTTTCTTT	CASSYGQGDTEAFF
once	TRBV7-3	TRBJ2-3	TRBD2	TGTGCCAGCAGCGACGGGGGGGCTACTAGCACAGATACGCAGTATTTT	CASSDGGATSTDTQYF
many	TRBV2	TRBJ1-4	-	TGTGCCAGCAGTGCTCAGGCCTCAACTAATGAAAAACTGTTTTTT	CASSAQASTNEKLFF
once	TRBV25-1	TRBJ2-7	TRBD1	TGTGCCAGCATCATGGACAGGGCCACCTACGAGCAGTACTTC	CASIMDRATYEQYF
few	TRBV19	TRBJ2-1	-	TGTGCCAGTAGTATCGGGCTGAATGAGCAGTTCTTC	CASSIGLNEQFF
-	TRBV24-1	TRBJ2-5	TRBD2	TGTGCCACCAGTGATTCCCGGCTAGCGGGAGGGGGGCAAGAGACCCAGTACTTC	CATSDSRLAGGGQETQYF
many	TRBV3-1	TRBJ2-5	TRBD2	TGTGCCAGCAGCCAAGATTGGGGACTAGGGCAAGAGACCCAGTACTTC	CASSQDWGLGQETQYF
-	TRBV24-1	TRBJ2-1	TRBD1	TGTGCCACCAGTGATTTTGGACAGGGCGGGTTCGGGGAGCAGTTCTTC	CATSDFGQGGFGEQFF
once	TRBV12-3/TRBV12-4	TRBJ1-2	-	TGTGCCAGCAGTTGGGGGAGGGATGGCTACACCTTC	CASSWGRDGYTF
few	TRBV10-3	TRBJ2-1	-	TGTGCCGTCTCCCGCCAGGGCCCCTACAATGAGCAGTTCTTC	CAVSRQGPYNEQFF
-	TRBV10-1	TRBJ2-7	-	TGCGCCAGCAGTGGGATCAAGGGCGAGCAGTACTTC	CASSGIKGEQYF
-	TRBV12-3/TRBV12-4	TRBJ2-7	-	TGTGCCAGCAGTTTCGCCGGGGTAACCTACGAGCAGTACTTC	CASSFAGVTYEQYF
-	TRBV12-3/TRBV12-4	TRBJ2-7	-	TGTGCCAGCAGTTTAGGCGAGCAGGTCCACGAGCAGTACTTC	CASSLGEQVHEQYF
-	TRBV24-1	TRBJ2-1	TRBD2	TGTGCCAGGACTAGCGGGAGCTCAGATGAGCAGTTCTTC	CARTSGSSDEQFF
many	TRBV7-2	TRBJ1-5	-	TGTGCCAGCAGCATCGGGGGGGTTCATAATCAGCCCCAGCATTTT	CASSIGGVHNQPQHF